This entry describes one T cell receptor beta chain. Looked up from germline, CDR1 is SQVTM and CDR2 is ANQGSEA. V dropped 6 bases and J dropped 8; count of bases not matched to a gene: 6. The length of the CDR3 is 12 residues. Sequencing used immunoSEQ multiplex PCR; TCRdb keeps in-frame clones, though not all of them. The sample holds fewer than 300,000 clones, about 85% seen once. The source of the sample is a study of blood T cell repertoires in COVID-19. Study details: PBMCs, B-cell-depleted T cells, or T cells provided the cDNA or gDNA that made up the material.

The age range of participants was about 18 to 95 years, with residence in about two dozen US areas. Before being deemed recovered, Cohort 3 donors had two negative PCRs, clearance, or symptom resolution. The origin of this receptor is a woman between 45 and 60 years old who had recovered from COVID-19. The sample was PBMCs or T cells enriched from blood (not recorded which). The rearrangement links TRBV29-1 to TRBJ1-2; 10 bases map to TRBD1. The CDR3, as DNA: TGCAGCGTCGGTGGGACAGGGGTAGGCTACACCTTC. Translation gives CSVGGTGVGYTF.